This T cell receptor beta chain was sequenced for a study of T cells in Graves' hyperthyroidism and ophthalmopathy. Trimming cost V 1 base and J 2 bases, with 11 bases left between them. CDR1 and CDR2 from the germline V gene are SEHNR and FQNEAQ (reference sequence). This CDR3 spans 15 amino acids. Researchers amplified the TCR beta CDR3 regions from RNA transcripts. During a first-round RT-PCR of the TCR CDR3, the HTBI primer set was used. TCRdb itself ran the multiplex PCR reads through MiXCR, one entry per CDR3 protein. This table holds around 690,000 distinct CDR3 sequences, around 15% found once. PBMCs were obtained from 10 ml fresh peripheral blood.

Source material: blood. The TCR originated in a man aged 45 to 65 with Graves' hyperthyroidism. The chain recombines TRBV7-9 with TRBJ1-1, with D possibly matching TRBD1 (6 bases). This CDR3 is CASSLGDILNTEAFF. In nucleotides, the CDR3 is TGTGCCAGCAGCTTAGGGGACATACTTAACACTGAAGCTTTCTTT.